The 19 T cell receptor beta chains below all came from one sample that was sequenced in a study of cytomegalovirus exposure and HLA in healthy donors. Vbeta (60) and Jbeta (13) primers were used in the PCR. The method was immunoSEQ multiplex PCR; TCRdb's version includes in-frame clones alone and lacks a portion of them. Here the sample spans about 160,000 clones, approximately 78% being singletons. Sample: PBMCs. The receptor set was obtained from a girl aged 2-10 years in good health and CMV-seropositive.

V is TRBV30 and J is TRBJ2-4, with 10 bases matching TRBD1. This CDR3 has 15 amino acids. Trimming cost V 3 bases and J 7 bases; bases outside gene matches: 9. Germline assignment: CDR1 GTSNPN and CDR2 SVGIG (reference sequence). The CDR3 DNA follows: TGTGCCTGGAGACCTACCGGGACAGGGGTCAACATTCAGTACTTC. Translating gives CAWRPTGTGVNIQYF.

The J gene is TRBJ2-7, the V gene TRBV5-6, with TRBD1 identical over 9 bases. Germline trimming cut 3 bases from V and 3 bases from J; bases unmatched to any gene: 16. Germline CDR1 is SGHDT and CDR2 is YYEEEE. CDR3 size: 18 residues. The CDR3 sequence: CASSYTLGTGNTNYEQYF. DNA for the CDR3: TGTGCCAGCAGCTACACTCTCGGGACAGGGAACACAAACTACGAGCAGTACTTC.

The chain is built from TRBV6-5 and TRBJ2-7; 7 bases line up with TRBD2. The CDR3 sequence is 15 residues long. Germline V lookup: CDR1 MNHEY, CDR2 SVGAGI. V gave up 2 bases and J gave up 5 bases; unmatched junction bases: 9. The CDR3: CASSYRSGKGNEQYF. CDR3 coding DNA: TGTGCCAGCAGTTACAGGAGCGGGAAAGGCAACGAGCAGTACTTC.

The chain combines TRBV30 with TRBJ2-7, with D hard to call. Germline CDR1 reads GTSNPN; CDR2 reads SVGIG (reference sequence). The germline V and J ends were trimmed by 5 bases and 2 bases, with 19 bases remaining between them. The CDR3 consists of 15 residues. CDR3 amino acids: CAWVATGRNPYEQYF. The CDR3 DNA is TGTGCCTGGGTTGCAACTGGCAGGAATCCCTACGAGCAGTACTTC.

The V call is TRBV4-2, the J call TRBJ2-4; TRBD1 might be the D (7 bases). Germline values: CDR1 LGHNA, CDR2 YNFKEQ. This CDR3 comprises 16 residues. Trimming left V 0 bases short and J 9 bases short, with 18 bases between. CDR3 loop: CASSQDRRQGGGIQYF. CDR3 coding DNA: TGTGCCAGCAGCCAAGATCGGCGGCAGGGGGGAGGCATTCAGTACTTC.

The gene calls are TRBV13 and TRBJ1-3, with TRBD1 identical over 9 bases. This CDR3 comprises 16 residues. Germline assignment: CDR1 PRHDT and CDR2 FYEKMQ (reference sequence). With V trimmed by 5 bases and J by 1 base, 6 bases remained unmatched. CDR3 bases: TGTGCCAGCAGCGCACTGACAGGGGGATCTGGAAACACCATATATTTT. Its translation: CASSALTGGSGNTIYF.

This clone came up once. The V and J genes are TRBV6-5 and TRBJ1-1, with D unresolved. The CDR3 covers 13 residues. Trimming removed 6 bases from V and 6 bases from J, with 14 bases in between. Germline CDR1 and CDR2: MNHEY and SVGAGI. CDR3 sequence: CASSSRTFSEAFF. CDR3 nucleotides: TGTGCCAGCAGCTCTCGGACTTTTTCTGAAGCTTTCTTT.

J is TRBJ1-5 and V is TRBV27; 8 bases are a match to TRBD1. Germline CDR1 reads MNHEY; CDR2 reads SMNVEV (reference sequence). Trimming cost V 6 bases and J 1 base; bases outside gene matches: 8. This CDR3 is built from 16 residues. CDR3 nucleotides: TGTGCCAGCAGACCGACAGGGGTGAAAAGCAATCAGCCCCAGCATTTT. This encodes CASRPTGVKSNQPQHF.

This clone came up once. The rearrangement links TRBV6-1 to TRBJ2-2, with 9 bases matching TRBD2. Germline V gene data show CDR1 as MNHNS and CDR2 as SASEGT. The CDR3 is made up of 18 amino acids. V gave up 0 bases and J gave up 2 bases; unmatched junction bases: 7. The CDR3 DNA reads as TGTGCCAGCAGTGAAGCCTTCCTAGCGGGATCTAACACCGGGGAGCTGTTTTTT. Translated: CASSEAFLAGSNTGELFF.

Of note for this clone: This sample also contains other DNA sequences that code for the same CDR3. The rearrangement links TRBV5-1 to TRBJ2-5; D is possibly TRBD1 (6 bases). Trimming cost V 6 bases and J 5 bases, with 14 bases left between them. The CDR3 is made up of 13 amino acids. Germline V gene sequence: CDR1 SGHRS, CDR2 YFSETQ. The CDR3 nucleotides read TGCGCCAGCAAAGACAGGCAACAGGAGACCCAGTACTTC. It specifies CASKDRQQETQYF.

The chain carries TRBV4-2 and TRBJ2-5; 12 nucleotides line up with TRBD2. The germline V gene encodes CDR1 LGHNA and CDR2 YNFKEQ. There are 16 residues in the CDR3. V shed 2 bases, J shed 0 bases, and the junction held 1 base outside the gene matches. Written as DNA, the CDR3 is TGTGCCAGCAGCCAATGGACTAGCGGGGACCAAGAGACCCAGTACTTC. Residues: CASSQWTSGDQETQYF.

The CDR3 loop is CASSLVRTRSLNEQFF. For the CDR3, the DNA is TGTGCCAGCAGCTTAGTTAGGACTAGGTCCCTGAATGAGCAGTTCTTC. The rearrangement uses TRBV7-8 and TRBJ2-1, with 7 bases identical to TRBD2. The length of the CDR3 is 16 residues. Per the germline V gene, CDR1 is SGHVS and CDR2 is FQNEAQ. The V and J ends lost 1 base and 7 bases, in that order; junction bases with no gene match: 10.

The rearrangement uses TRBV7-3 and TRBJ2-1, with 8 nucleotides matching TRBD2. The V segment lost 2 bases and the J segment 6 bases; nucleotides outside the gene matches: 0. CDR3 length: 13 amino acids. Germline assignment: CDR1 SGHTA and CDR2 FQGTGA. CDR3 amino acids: CASSLGTSNEQFF. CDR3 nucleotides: TGTGCCAGCAGCTTAGGGACTAGCAATGAGCAGTTCTTC.

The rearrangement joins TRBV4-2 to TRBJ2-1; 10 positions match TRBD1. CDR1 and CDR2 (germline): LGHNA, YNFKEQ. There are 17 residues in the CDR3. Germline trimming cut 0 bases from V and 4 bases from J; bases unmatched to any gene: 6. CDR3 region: CASSQDWDRGFYNEQFF. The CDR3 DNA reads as TGTGCCAGCAGCCAAGATTGGGACAGGGGTTTTTACAATGAGCAGTTCTTC.

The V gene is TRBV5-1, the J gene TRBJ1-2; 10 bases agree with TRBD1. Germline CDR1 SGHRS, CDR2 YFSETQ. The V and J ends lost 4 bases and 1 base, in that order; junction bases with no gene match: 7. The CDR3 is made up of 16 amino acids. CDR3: CASSLDRGPSNYGYTF. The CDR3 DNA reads TGCGCCAGCAGCCTAGACAGGGGGCCAAGTAACTATGGCTACACCTTC.

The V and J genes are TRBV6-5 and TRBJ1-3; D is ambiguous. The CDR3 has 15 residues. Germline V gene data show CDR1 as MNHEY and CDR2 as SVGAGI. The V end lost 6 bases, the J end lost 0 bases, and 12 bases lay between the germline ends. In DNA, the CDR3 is TGTGCCAGCAGATCTTACAGCACCTCTGGAAACACCATATATTTT. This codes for CASRSYSTSGNTIYF.

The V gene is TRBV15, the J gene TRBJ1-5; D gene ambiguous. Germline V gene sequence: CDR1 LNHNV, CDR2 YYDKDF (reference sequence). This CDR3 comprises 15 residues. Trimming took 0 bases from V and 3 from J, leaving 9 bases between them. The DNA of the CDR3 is TGTGCCACCAGCAGAGATCTCGGTTACAATCAGCCCCAGCATTTT. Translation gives CATSRDLGYNQPQHF.

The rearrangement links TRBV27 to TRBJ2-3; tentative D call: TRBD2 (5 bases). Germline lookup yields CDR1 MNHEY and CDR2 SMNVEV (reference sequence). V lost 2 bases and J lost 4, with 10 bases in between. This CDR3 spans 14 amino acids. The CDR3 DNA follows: TGTGCCAGCAGTTTAGTTACGGAGGCAGATACGCAGTATTTT. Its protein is CASSLVTEADTQYF.

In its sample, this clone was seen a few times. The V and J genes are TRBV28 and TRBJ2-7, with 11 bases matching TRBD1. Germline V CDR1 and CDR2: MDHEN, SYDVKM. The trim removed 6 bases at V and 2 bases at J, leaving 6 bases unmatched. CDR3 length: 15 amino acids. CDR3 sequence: CASSHGQGAPYEQYF. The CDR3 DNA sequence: TGTGCCAGCAGCCACGGACAGGGGGCCCCCTACGAGCAGTACTTC.